The next 15 T cell receptor beta chains were all read from a single sample in a study of human T cells and chemical hapten exposure (dated by TCRdb to about 2021). The sample's time point label is to be understood as: patch test 1, 2 weeks after DPC sensitization. This specimen's treatment or condition label, interpreted: therapeutic diphenylcyclopropenone sensitization with weekly scalp DPC. Libraries were constructed by RACE. TCRdb records NextSeq 500 as the sequencer. TCRdb's own reprocessing of the public reads used fastp at Q25 and MiXCR and kept productive beta chains. Every entry covers one CDR3 protein and lists the most common genes and DNA from its rows. Within this sample are approximately 110,000 distinct CDR3 sequences, with approximately 10% of them counted one time only. Roughly 3.2% of the sample comes from the top ten. Here the sequenced sample was whole blood, taken in connection with sensitization to the hapten diphenylcyclopropenone (DPC). Receptors were obtained from a woman between 40 and 50 years old with alopecia areata. Some clones in this sample may be carry-over from other donors' samples.

This clonotype turned up a few times. The V gene is TRBV7-2, the J gene TRBJ2-2; tentative D call: TRBD2 (5 bases). CDR3 size: 14 residues. Deletions cut 3 bases from V and 4 bases from J, with 9 bases between. Germline-derived CDR1 and CDR2 are SGHTA and FQGNSA. The CDR3 DNA reads as TGTGCCAGCAGCTTCGAGGCGGGCACCGGGGAGCTGTTTTTT. It specifies CASSFEAGTGELFF.

The genes are TRBV7-2 and TRBJ2-2; D is possibly TRBD1 (6 bases). This CDR3 is built from 16 residues. CDR1 is SGHTA, CDR2 FQGNSA, per germline. V lost 7 bases and J 6 bases, leaving 21 bases between the germline ends. CDR3 amino acids: CASTLIPQGIPGELFF. The CDR3, as DNA: TGTGCCAGCACCTTGATACCTCAGGGGATACCCGGGGAGCTGTTTTTT.

V gene TRBV29-1 combines with J gene TRBJ2-1, with 8 bases matching TRBD2. CDR1 SQVTM and CDR2 ANQGSEA come from the germline V gene. V shed 3 bases, J shed 3 bases, and the junction held 4 bases outside the gene matches. The CDR3 is 14 amino acids. CDR3 nucleotide sequence: TGCAGCGTTGAGGGAGCGGGAGTCTACAATGAGCAGTTCTTC. Its translation is CSVEGAGVYNEQFF.

This clonotype was seen at least ten times. The chain has TRBV12-3 or TRBV12-4 and TRBJ2-1; D is perhaps TRBD2 (5 bases). The CDR3 spans 16 residues. The germline V and J ends were trimmed by 7 bases and 0 bases, with 16 bases remaining between them. The CDR3 protein is CASIPASGSSYNEQFF. CDR3 coding DNA: TGTGCCAGCATCCCTGCGTCGGGGAGCTCCTACAATGAGCAGTTCTTC.

The chain links TRBV18 to TRBJ2-1; no reliable D call. The CDR3 runs 15 residues. V was shortened by 3 bases and J by 8 bases, with 17 bases between the two germline ends. Germline loops: CDR1 KGHSH, CDR2 LQKENI. The CDR3 region is CASSPNSGRLHEQFF. CDR3 DNA sequence: TGTGCCAGCTCACCGAACTCAGGCCGCCTCCATGAGCAGTTCTTC.

In this sample, this clonotype turned up a few times. The chain has TRBV6-5 and TRBJ2-7; D gene uncertain. V was shortened by 3 bases and J by 8 bases, with 8 bases between the two germline ends. Germline loops: CDR1 MNHEY, CDR2 SVGAGI. This CDR3 has 11 residues. DNA for the CDR3: TGTGCCAGCAGTTATGTTGGCAAGCAGTACTTC. It yields the protein CASSYVGKQYF.

This clonotype was counted many times. The chain couples TRBV7-8 to TRBJ2-1; TRBD1 matches 9 bases. J lost 9 bases, V lost 1 base, and 4 bases had no gene match. This CDR3 is built from 14 residues. Germline-derived CDR1 and CDR2 are SGHVS and FQNEAQ. The CDR3 is CASSLDRGRGEQFF. CDR3 coding DNA: TGTGCCAGCAGCTTAGACAGGGGGCGAGGTGAGCAGTTCTTC. Looking up the rest from reference TRBV7-8 and TRBJ2-1 gives the full variable domain: GAGVSQSPRYKVAKRGQDVALRCDPISGHVSLFWYQQALGQGPEFLTYFQNEAQLDKSGLPSDRFFAERPEGSVSTLKIQRTQQEDSAVYLCASSLDRGRGEQFFGPGTRLTVL.

The chain employs TRBV6-1 and TRBJ2-6; 7 bases map to TRBD1. Germline CDR1 MNHNS, CDR2 SASEGT. Trimming cost V 5 bases and J 13 bases; bases outside gene matches: 17. CDR3 size: 16 residues. CDR3 in DNA: TGTGCCAGCAGTCCTATGACGAGACAGGGCTTCAGAGTCCTGACTTTC. As protein: CASSPMTRQGFRVLTF.

This chain links TRBV4-2 with TRBJ2-2; TRBD2 might be the D (6 bases). V was trimmed by 0 bases and J by 7 bases, leaving 12 bases between them. The CDR3 spans 15 residues. From germline, CDR1 is LGHNA and CDR2 YNFKEQ. CDR3 protein: CASSQDPLANGELFF. The CDR3 nucleotides are TGTGCCAGCAGCCAAGATCCACTAGCCAACGGGGAGCTGTTTTTT.

This clonotype was counted many times. The gene calls are TRBV25-1 and TRBJ1-2; D gene ambiguous. V was cut by 5 bases and J by 8 bases, with 12 bases left in between. CDR3 size: 12 residues. Looked up from germline, CDR1 is MGHDK and CDR2 is SYGVNS. The CDR3 DNA sequence: TGTGCCAGCAGTAACCTACTGGAGGGCTACACCTTC. Encoded protein: CASSNLLEGYTF.

This clonotype was seen at least ten times. The rearrangement uses TRBV7-9 and TRBJ2-7, with 8 bases matching TRBD1. The CDR3 spans 16 residues. Germline assignment: CDR1 SEHNR and CDR2 FQNEAQ (reference sequence). Losses at the gene ends were 6 bases for V and 3 bases for J; bases not matched to a gene: 13. The CDR3 coding sequence is TGTGCCAGCAGGGTAGACCGGGACAGGAACCTCTACGAGCAGTACTTC. Its translation is CASRVDRDRNLYEQYF. The full variable domain, with the rest looked up from reference TRBV7-9 and TRBJ2-7, is DTGVSQNPRHKITKRGQNVTFRCDPISEHNRLYWYRQTLGQGPEFLTYFQNEAQLEKSRLLSDRFSAERPKGSFSTLEIQRTEQGDSAMYLCASRVDRDRNLYEQYFGPGTRLTVT.

The chain joins TRBV10-3 to TRBJ1-1; D ambiguous. Germline lookup yields CDR1 ENHRY and CDR2 SYGVKD. The CDR3 has 14 amino acids. V shed 0 bases and J shed 0 bases, with 5 bases lying between them. CDR3 coding DNA: TGTGCCATCAGTGAGTCGAACCTGAACACTGAAGCTTTCTTT. Its protein is CAISESNLNTEAFF.

In its sample, this clonotype was seen many times. This rearrangement joins TRBV20-1 to TRBJ1-5; TRBD1 matches at 8 bases. V lost 8 bases and J lost 5; bases outside the gene matches: 8. CDR1 and CDR2 from the germline V gene are DFQATT and SNEGSKA (reference sequence). The length of the CDR3 is 13 residues. The CDR3 DNA follows: TGCAGTTCCGGACAGGGATTTTATCAGCCCCAGCATTTT. It codes for CSSGQGFYQPQHF.

The V and J genes are TRBV7-2 and TRBJ2-3; D is ambiguous. The V end was cut by 7 bases, the J end by 4 bases, with 18 bases between. CDR1 SGHTA and CDR2 FQGNSA come from the germline V gene. The CDR3 runs 15 residues. The CDR3 nucleotides are TGTGCCAGCACCCCCCGATTAAAGATGGCAGATACGCAGTATTTT. It yields the protein CASTPRLKMADTQYF.

V gene TRBV30 combines with J gene TRBJ2-2, with D possibly matching TRBD1 (6 bases). CDR1 and CDR2 from the germline V gene are GTSNPN and SVGIG (reference sequence). This CDR3 has 12 residues. Trimming pared 2 bases from V and 6 bases from J, leaving 7 bases between. The CDR3 nucleotides are TGTGCCTGGAGTACAGGGTCCGGGGAGCTGTTTTTT. Its protein is CAWSTGSGELFF.